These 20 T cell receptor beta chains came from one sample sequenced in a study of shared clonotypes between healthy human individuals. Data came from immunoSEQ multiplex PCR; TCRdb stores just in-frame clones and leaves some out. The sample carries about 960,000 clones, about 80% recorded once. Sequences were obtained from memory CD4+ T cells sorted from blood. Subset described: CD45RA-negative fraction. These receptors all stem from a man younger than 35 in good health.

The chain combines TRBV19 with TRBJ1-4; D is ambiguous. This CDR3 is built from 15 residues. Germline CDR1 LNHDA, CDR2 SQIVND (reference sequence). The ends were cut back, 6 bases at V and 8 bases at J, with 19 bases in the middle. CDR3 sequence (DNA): TGTGCCAGTAGCGGTGTCGGAGTGGGTGAAGAAAAACTGTTTTTT. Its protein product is CASSGVGVGEEKLFF.

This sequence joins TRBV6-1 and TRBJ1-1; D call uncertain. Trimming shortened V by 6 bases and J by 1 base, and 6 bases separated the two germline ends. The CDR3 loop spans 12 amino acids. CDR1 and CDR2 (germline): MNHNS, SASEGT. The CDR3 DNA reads TGTGCCAGCAGACAGCCGAACACTGAAGCTTTCTTT. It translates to CASRQPNTEAFF.

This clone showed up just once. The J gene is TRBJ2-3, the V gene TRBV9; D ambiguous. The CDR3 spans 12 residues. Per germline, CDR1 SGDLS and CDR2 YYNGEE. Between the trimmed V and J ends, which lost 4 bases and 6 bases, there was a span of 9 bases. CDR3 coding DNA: TGTGCCAGCAGCTTTCGCTGGGATACGCAGTATTTT. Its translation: CASSFRWDTQYF.

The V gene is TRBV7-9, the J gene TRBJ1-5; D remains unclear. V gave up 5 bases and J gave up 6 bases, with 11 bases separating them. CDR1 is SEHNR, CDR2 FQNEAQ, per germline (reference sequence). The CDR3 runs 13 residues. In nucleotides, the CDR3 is TGTGCCAGCAGCCCGACGGCCCTTCAGCCCCAGCATTTT. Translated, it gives CASSPTALQPQHF.

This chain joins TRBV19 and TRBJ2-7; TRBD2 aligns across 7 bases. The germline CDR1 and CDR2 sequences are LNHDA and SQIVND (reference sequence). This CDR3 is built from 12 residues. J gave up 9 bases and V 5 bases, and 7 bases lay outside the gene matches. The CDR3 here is CASSPAGTTQYF. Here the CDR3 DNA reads TGTGCCAGTAGTCCTGCAGGGACTACGCAGTACTTC.

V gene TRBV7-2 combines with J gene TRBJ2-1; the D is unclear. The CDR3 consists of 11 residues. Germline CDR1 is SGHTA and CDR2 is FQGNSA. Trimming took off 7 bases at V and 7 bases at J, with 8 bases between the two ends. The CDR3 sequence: CASTNKNEQFF. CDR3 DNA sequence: TGTGCCAGCACCAACAAAAATGAGCAGTTCTTC.

DNA for the CDR3: TGTGCCATCAGGGACAGGCAAGAGTATGGCTACACCTTC. Amino acid sequence: CAIRDRQEYGYTF. This chain links TRBV10-3 with TRBJ1-2; 7 nucleotides match TRBD1. Per the germline V gene, CDR1 is ENHRY and CDR2 is SYGVKD. The CDR3 is 13 amino acids. Germline trimming cut 6 bases from V and 5 bases from J; bases unmatched to any gene: 6.

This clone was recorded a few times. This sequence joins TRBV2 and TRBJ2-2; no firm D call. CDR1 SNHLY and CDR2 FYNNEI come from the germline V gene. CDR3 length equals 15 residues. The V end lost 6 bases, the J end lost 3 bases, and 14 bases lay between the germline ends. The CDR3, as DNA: TGTGCCAGCAGCCAGGCCAGGTCCTACACCGGGGAGCTGTTTTTT. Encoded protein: CASSQARSYTGELFF.

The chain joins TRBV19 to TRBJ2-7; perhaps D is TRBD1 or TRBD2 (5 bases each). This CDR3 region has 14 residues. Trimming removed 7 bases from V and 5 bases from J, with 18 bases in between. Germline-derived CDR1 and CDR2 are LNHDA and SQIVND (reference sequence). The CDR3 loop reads CASTTGLASHEQYF. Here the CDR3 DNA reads TGTGCCAGTACCACGGGGCTAGCTAGCCACGAGCAGTACTTC.

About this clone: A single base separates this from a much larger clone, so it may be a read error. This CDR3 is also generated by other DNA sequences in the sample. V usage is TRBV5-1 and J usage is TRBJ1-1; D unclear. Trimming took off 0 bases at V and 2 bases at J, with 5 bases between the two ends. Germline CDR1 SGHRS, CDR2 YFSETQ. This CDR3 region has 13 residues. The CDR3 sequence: CASSLEANTEAFF. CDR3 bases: TGCGCCAGCAGCTTGGAGGCTAACACTGAAGCTTTCTTT. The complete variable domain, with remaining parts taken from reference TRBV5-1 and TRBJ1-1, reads KAGVTQTPRYLIKTRGQQVTLSCSPISGHRSVSWYQQTPGQGLQFLFEYFSETQRNKGNFPGRFSGRQFSNSRSEMNVSTLELGDSALYLCASSLEANTEAFFGQGTRLTVV.

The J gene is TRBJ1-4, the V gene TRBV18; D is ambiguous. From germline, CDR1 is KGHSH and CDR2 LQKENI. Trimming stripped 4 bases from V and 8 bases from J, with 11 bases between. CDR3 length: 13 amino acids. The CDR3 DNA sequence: TGTGCCAGCTCACTGGACGGAGGAGAAAAACTGTTTTTT. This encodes CASSLDGGEKLFF.

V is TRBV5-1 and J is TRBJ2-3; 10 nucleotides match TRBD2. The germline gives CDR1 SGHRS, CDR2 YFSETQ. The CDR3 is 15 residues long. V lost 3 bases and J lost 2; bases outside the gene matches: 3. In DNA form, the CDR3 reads TGCGCCAGCAGCTCCACTAGCGGGGACACAGATACGCAGTATTTT. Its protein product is CASSSTSGDTDTQYF.

DNA of the CDR3: TGTGCCAGCAGATTCCTCGGGGGACTTTCCTACAATGAGCAGTTCTTC. Its protein product is CASRFLGGLSYNEQFF. The gene calls are TRBV5-6 and TRBJ2-1, with TRBD2 as a possible D gene (6 bases). The CDR3 length is 16 residues. The germline V gene has CDR1 SGHDT and CDR2 YYEEEE. V dropped 5 bases and J dropped 1 base, with 16 bases sitting between them.

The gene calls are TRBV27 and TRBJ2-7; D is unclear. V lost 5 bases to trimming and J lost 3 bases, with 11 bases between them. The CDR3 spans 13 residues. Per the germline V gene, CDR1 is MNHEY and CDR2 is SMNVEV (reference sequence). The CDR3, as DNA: TGTGCCAGCAGTCCGAGGTCGGGCTACGAGCAGTACTTC. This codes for CASSPRSGYEQYF.

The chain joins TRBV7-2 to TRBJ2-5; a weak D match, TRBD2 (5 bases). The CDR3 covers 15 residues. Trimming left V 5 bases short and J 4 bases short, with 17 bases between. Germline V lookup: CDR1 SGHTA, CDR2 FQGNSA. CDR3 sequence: CASSADYSVGETQYF. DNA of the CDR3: TGTGCCAGCAGCGCCGACTACTCCGTAGGAGAGACCCAGTACTTC.

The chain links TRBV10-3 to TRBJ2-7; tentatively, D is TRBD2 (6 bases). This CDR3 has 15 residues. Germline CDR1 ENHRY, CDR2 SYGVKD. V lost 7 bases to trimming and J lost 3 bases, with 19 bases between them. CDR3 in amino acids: CAINLGGGSIYEQYF. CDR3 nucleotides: TGTGCCATCAACCTGGGTGGGGGGTCGATCTACGAGCAGTACTTC.

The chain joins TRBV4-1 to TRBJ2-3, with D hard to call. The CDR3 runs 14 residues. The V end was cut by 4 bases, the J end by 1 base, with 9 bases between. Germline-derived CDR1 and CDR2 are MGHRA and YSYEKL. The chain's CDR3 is CASSPWAGTDTQYF. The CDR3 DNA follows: TGCGCCAGCAGCCCGTGGGCGGGCACAGATACGCAGTATTTT.

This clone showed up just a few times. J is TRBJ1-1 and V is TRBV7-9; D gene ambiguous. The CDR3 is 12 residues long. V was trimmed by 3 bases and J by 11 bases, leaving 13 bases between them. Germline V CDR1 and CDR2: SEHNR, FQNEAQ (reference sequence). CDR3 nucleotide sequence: TGTGCCAGCAGCTTCACGGGGTATGTGGCTTTCTTT. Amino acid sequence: CASSFTGYVAFF.

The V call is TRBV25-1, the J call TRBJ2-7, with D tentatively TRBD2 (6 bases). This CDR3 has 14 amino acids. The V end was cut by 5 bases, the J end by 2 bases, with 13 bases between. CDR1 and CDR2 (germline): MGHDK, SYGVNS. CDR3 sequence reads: CASSMGGEAYEQYF. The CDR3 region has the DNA TGTGCCAGCAGTATGGGCGGGGAGGCCTACGAGCAGTACTTC.

CDR3: CASSSAGAGNSPLHF. The CDR3 bases are TGTGCCAGCAGTTCTGCCGGGGCTGGTAATTCACCCCTCCACTTT. J is TRBJ1-6 and V is TRBV6-5, with a weak D call TRBD1 (5 bases). Per the germline V gene, CDR1 is MNHEY and CDR2 is SVGAGI. This CDR3 region has 15 residues. Trimming pared 4 bases from V and 6 bases from J, leaving 13 bases between.